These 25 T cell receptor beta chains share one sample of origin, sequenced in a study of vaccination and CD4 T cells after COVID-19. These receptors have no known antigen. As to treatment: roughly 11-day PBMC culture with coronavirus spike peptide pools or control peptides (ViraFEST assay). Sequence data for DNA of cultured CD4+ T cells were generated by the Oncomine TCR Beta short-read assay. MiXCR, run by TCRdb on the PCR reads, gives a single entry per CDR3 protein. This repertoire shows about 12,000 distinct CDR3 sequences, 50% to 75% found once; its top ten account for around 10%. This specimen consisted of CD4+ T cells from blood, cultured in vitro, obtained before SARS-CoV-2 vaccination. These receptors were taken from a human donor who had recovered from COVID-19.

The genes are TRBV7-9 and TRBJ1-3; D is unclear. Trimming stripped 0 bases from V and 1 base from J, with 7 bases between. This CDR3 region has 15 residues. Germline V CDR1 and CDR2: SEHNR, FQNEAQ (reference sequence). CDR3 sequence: CASSLAAGSGNTIYF. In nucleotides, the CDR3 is TGTGCCAGCAGCTTAGCTGCGGGATCTGGAAACACCATATATTTT.

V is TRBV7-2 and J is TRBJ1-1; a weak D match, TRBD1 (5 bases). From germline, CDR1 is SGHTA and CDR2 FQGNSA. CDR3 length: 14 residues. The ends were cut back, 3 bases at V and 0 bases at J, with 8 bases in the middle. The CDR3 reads CASSLGGMNTEAFF. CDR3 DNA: TGTGCCAGCAGCTTGGGGGGGATGAACACTGAAGCTTTCTTT.

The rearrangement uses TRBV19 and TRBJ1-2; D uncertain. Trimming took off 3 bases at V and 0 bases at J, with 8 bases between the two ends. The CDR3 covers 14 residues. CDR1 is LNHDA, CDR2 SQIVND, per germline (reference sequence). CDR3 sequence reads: CASSMTATNYGYTF. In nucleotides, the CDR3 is TGTGCCAGTAGTATGACGGCTACTAACTATGGCTACACCTTC.

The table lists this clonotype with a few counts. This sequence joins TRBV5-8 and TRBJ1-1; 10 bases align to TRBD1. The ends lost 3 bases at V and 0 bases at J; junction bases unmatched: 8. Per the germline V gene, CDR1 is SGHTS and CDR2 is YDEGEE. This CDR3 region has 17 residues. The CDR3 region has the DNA TGTGCCAGCAGCTGGGGACAGGGGTTTTTGGTGAACACTGAAGCTTTCTTT. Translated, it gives CASSWGQGFLVNTEAFF.

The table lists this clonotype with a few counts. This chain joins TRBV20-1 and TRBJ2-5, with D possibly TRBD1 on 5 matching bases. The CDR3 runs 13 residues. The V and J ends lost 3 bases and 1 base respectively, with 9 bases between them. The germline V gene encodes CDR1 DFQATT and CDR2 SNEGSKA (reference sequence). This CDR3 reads CSASPQGQETQYF. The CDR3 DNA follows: TGCAGTGCTAGCCCCCAGGGCCAAGAGACCCAGTACTTC.

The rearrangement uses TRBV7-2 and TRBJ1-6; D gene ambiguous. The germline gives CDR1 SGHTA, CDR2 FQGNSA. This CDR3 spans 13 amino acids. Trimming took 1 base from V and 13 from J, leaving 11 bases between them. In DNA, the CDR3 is TGTGCCAGCAGCTTAGTACCCCTGGATCCCCTCCACTTT. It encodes CASSLVPLDPLHF.

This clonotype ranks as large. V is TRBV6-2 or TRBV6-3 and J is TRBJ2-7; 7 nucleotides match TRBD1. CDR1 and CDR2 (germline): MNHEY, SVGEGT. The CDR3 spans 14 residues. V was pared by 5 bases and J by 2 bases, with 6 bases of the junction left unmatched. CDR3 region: CASSRPGTAYEQYF. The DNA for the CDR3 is TGTGCCAGCAGTCGCCCGGGGACAGCCTACGAGCAGTACTTC.

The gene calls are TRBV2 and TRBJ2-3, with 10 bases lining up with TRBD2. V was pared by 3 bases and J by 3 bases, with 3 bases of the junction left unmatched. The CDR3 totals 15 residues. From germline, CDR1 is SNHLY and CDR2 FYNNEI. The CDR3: CASSDGSGGTDTQYF. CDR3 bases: TGTGCCAGCAGTGACGGTAGCGGGGGGACAGATACGCAGTATTTT.

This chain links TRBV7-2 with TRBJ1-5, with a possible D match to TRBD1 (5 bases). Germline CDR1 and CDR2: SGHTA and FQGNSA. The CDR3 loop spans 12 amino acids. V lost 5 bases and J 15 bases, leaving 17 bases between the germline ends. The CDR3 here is CASSPTGGTSHF. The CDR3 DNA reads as TGTGCCAGCAGCCCGACCGGGGGGACTTCGCATTTT.

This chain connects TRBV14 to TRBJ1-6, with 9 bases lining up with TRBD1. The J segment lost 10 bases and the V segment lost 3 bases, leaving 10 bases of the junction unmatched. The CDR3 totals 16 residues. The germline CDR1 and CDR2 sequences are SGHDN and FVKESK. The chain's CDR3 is CASSQKRQGVWSPLHF. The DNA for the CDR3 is TGTGCCAGCAGCCAGAAAAGACAGGGGGTTTGGTCACCCCTCCACTTT.

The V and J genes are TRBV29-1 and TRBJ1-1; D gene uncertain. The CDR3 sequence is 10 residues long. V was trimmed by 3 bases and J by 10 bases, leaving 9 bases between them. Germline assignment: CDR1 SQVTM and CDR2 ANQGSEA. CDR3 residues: CSVDGERAFF. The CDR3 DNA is TGCAGCGTTGATGGCGAAAGAGCTTTCTTT.

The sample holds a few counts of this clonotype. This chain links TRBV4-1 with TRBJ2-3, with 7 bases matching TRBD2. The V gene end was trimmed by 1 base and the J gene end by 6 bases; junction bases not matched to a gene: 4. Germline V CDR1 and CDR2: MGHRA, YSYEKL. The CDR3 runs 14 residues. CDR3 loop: CASSQGGSGDTQYF. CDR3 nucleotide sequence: TGCGCCAGCAGCCAAGGAGGTAGCGGGGATACGCAGTATTTT.

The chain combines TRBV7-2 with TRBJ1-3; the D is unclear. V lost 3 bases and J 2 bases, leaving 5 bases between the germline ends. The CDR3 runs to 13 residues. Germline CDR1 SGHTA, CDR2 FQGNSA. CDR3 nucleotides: TGTGCCAGCAGCTTCCAGACTGGAAACACCATATATTTT. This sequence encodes CASSFQTGNTIYF.

The CDR3 spells CASSQGYNEKLFF. The CDR3 bases are TGTGCCAGTAGTCAAGGGTATAATGAAAAACTGTTTTTT. The chain combines TRBV19 with TRBJ1-4; D is uncertain. In germline, CDR1 is LNHDA, CDR2 SQIVND (reference sequence). V was cut by 5 bases and J by 4 bases, with 8 bases left in between. The CDR3 spans 13 residues.

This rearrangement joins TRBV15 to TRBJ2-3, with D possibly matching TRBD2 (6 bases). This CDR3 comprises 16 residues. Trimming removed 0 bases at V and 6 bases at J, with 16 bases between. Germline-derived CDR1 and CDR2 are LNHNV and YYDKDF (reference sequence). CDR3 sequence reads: CATSRDVSSAADTQYF. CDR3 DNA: TGTGCCACCAGCAGAGATGTTTCTAGCGCCGCGGATACGCAGTATTTT.

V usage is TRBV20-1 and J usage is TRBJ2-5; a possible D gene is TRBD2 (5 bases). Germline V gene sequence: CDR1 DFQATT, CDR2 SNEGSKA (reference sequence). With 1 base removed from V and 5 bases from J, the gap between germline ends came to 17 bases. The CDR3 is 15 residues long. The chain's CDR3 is CSARVPSVDWETQYF. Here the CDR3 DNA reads TGCAGTGCTAGAGTCCCGTCGGTGGACTGGGAGACCCAGTACTTC.

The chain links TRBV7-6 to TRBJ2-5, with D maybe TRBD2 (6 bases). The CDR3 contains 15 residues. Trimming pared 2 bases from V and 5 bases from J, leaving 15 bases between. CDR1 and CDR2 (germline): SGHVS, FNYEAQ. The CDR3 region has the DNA TGTGCCAGCAGCTTAAATAGGCGGGGTATGGAGACCCAGTACTTC. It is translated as CASSLNRRGMETQYF.

CDR3 sequence: CASSAGPGQGETQYF. In DNA, the CDR3 is TGTGCCAGCAGCGCAGGACCGGGACAGGGGGAGACCCAGTACTTC. The chain couples TRBV5-6 to TRBJ2-5; 10 nucleotides align to TRBD1. The CDR3 length is 15 residues. CDR1 is SGHDT, CDR2 YYEEEE, per germline. V was clipped by 4 bases and J by 5 bases; unmatched bases: 8.

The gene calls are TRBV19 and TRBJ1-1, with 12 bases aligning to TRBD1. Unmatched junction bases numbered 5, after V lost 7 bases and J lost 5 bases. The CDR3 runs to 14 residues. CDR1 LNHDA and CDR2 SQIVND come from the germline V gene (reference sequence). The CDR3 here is CASTRDRGQTEAFF. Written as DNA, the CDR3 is TGTGCCAGTACCAGGGACAGGGGGCAAACTGAAGCTTTCTTT. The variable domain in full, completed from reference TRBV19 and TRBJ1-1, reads DGGITQSPKYLFRKEGQNVTLSCEQNLNHDAMYWYRQDPGQGLRLIYYSQIVNDFQKGDIAEGYSVSREKKESFPLTVTSAQKNPTAFYLCASTRDRGQTEAFFGQGTRLTVV.

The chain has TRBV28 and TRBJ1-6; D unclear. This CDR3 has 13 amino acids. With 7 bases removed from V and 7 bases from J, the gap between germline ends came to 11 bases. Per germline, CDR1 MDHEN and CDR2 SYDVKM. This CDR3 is CASTPSPNSPLHF. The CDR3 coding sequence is TGTGCCAGCACCCCTAGCCCGAATTCACCCCTCCACTTT.

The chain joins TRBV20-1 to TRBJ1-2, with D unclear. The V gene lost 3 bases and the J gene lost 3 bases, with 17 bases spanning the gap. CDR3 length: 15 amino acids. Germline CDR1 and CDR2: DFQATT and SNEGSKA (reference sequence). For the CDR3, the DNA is TGCAGTGCTAGGGATCCGGCCGTGCCCCACTATGGCTACACCTTC. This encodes CSARDPAVPHYGYTF.

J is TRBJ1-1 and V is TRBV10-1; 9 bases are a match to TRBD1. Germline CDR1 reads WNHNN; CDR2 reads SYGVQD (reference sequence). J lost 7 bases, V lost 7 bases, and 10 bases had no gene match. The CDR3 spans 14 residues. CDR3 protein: CASIRTGETGEAFF. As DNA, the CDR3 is TGCGCCAGCATTAGGACAGGGGAGACGGGTGAAGCTTTCTTT.

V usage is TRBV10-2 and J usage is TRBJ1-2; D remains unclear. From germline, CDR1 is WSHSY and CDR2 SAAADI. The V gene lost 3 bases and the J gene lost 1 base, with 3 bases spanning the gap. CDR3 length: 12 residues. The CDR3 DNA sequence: TGCGCCAGCAGTGACAGTAACTATGGCTACACCTTC. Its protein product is CASSDSNYGYTF.

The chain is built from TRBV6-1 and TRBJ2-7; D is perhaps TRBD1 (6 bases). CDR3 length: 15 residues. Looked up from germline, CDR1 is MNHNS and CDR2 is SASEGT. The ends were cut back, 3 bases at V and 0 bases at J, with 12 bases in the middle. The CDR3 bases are TGTGCCAGCAGTGAGGACAGTGCCCTCTCCTACGAGCAGTACTTC. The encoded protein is CASSEDSALSYEQYF.

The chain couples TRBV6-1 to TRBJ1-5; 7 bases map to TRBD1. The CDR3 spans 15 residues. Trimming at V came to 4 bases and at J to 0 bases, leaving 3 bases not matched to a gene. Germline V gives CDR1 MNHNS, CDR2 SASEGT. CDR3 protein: CASSATGVSNQPQHF. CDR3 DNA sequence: TGTGCCAGCAGTGCAACAGGGGTTAGCAATCAGCCCCAGCATTTT.